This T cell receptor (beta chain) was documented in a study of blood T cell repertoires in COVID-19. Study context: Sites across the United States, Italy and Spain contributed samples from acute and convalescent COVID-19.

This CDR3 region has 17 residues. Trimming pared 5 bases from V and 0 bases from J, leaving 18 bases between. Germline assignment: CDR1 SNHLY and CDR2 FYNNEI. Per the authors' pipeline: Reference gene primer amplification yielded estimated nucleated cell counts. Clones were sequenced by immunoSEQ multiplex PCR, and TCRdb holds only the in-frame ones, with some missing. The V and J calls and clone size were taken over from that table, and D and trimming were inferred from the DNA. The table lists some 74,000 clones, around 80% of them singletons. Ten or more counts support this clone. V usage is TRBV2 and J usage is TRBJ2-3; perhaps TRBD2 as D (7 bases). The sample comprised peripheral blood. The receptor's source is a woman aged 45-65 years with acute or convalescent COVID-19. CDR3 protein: CASSRVAGGASTDTQYF. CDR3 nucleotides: TGTGCCAGCAGTAGGGTAGCTGGGGGGGCTAGCACAGATACGCAGTATTTT.